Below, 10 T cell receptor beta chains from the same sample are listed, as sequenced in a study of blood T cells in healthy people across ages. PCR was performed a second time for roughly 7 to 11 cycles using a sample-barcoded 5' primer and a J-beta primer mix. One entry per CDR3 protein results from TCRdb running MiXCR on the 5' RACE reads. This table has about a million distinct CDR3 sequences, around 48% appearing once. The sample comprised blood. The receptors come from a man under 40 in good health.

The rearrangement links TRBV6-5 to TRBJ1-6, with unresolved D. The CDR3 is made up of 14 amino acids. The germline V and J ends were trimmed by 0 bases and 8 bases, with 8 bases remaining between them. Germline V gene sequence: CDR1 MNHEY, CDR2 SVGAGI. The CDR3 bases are TGTGCCAGCAGTTACTCAGGGAAAGATTCACCCCTCCACTTT. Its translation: CASSYSGKDSPLHF.

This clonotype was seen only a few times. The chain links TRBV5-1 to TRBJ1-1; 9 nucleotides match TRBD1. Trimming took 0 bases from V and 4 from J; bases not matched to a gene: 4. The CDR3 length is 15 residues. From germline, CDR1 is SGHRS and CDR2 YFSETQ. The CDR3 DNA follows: TGCGCCAGCAGCTTGGAAGGGGACAGGGCCACTGAAGCTTTCTTT. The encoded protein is CASSLEGDRATEAFF.

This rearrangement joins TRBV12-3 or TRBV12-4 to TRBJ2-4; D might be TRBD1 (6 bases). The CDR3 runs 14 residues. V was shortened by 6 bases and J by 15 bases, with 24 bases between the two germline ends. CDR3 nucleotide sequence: TGTGCCAGCAGAGACTCCGGGACACAAGCGTTGCCGTACTTC. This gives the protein CASRDSGTQALPYF.

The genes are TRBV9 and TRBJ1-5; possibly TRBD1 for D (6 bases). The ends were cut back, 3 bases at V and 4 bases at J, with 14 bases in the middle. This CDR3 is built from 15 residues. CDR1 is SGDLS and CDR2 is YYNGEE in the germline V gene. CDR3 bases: TGTGCCAGCAGCGAGGGGGGGCGGCGAAATCAGCCCCAGCATTTT. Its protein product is CASSEGGRRNQPQHF.

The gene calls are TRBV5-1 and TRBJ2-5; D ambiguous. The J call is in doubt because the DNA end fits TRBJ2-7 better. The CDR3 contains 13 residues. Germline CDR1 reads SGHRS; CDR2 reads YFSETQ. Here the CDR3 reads CASSLEGLVEQYF. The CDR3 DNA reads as TGCGCCAGCAGCTTGGAAGGATTAGTCGAGCAGTACTTC.

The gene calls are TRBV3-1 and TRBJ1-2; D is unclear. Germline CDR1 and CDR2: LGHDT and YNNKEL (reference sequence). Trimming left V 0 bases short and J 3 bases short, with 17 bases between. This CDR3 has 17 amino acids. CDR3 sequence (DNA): TGTGCCAGCAGCCAAGAAGGAACCTCCAGGAGGCACTATGGCTACACCTTC. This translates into CASSQEGTSRRHYGYTF.

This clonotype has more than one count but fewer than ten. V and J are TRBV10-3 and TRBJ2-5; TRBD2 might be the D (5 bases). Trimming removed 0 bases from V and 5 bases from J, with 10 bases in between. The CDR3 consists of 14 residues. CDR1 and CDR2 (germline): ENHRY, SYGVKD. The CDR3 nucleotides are TGTGCCATCAGTGAGTCGTCGGGGTTTGAGACCCAGTACTTC. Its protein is CAISESSGFETQYF.

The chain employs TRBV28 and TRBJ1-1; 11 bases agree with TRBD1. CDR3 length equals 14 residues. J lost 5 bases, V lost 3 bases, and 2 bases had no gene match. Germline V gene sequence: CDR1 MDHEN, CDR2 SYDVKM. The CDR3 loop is CASSLWDRGTEAFF. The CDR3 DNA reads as TGTGCCAGCAGTTTGTGGGACAGGGGGACTGAAGCTTTCTTT.

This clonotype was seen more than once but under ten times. This chain's CDR3 is CASSSLTGSSSYNEQFF. DNA for the CDR3: TGTGCCAGCAGTTCCCTAACAGGGTCCAGCTCCTACAATGAGCAGTTCTTC. This chain connects TRBV6-2 or TRBV6-3 to TRBJ2-1; tentatively, D is TRBD1 (6 bases). The V end was cut by 4 bases, the J end by 0 bases, with 16 bases between. The CDR3 length is 17 residues. Per germline, CDR1 MNHEY and CDR2 SVGEGT.

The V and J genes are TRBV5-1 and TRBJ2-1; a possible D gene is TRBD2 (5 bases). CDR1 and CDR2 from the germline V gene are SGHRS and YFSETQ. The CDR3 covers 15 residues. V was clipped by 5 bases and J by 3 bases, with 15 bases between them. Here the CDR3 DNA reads TGCGCCAGCAGGGACGGGGTCGAATACTACAATGAGCAGTTCTTC. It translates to CASRDGVEYYNEQFF.